The present TCR beta chain was sequenced within a study of blood T cell repertoires in COVID-19. Clones were read by immunoSEQ multiplex PCR, and TCRdb kept only the in-frame ones, dropping some. The repertoire holds 250,000 or so clones, with approximately 87% as singletons. The CDR3 has 13 residues. With 4 bases removed from V and 10 bases from J, the gap between germline ends came to 14 bases. CDR1 and CDR2 from the germline V gene are SGHTA and FQGTGA. The chain recombines TRBV7-3 with TRBJ2-1; D unresolved. The sequencing input was peripheral blood. The sequence was obtained from a man aged 55 to 69 with acute or convalescent COVID-19. CDR3 sequence (DNA): TGTGCCAGCAGCTCATTTCCGACCGGGGAGCAGTTCTTC. It is translated as CASSSFPTGEQFF.